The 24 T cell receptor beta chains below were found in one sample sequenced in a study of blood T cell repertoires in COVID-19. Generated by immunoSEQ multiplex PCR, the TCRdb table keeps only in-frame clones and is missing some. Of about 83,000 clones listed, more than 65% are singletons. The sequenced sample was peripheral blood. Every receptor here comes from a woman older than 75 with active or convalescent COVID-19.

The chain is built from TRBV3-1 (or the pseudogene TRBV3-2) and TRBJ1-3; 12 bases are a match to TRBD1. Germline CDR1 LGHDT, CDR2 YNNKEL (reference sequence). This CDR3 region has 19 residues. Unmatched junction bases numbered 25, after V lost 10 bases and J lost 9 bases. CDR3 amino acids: CATVNLGTGGPPHNGTIYF. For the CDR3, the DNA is TGTGCCACCGTAAACCTCGGGACAGGGGGCCCACCTCATAACGGCACCATATATTTT.

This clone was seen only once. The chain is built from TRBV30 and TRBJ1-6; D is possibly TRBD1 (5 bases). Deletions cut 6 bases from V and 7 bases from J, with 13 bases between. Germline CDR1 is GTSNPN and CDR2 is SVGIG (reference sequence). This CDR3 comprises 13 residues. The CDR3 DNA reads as TGTGCCTGCCGGGCAGGGAACAATTCACCCCTCCACTTT. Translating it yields CACRAGNNSPLHF.

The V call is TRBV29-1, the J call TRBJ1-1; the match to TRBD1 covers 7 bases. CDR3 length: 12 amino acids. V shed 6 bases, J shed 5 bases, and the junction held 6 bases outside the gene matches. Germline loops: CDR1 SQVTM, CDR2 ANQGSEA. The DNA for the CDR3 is TGCAGCGTGTCCCAGGGGGATACTGAAGCTTTCTTT. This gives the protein CSVSQGDTEAFF.

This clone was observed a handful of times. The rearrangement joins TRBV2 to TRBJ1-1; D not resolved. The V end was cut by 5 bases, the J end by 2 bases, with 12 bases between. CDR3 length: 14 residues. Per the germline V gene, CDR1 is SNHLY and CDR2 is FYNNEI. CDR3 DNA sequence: TGTGCCAGCAGTCAAGGTAGTTCCAACACTGAAGCTTTCTTT. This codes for CASSQGSSNTEAFF.

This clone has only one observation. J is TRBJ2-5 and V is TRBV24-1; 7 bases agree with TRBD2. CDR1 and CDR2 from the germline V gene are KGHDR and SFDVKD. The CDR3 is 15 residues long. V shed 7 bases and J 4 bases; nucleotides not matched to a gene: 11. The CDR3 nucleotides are TGTGCCACCAGGTATAGCGGGTCGGGGTCAGAGACCCAGTACTTC. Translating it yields CATRYSGSGSETQYF.

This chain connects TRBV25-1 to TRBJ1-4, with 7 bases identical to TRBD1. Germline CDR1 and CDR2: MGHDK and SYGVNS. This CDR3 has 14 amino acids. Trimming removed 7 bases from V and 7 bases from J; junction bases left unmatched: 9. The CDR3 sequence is CASTPGQRVEKLFF. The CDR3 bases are TGTGCCAGCACCCCGGGACAGAGAGTTGAAAAACTGTTTTTT. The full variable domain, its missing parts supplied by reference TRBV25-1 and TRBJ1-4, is EADIYQTPRYLVIGTGKKITLECSQTMGHDKMYWYQQDPGMELHLIHYSYGVNSTEKGDLSSESTVSRIRTEHFPLTLESARPSHTSQYLCASTPGQRVEKLFFGSGTQLSVL.

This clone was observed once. The CDR3 loop reads CASSARTSGGARSYNEQFF. The CDR3 nucleotides read TGTGCCAGCAGCGCCCGGACTAGCGGGGGGGCTCGTAGTTACAATGAGCAGTTCTTC. The rearrangement uses TRBV9 and TRBJ2-1; 15 nucleotides align to TRBD2. V was pared by 3 bases and J by 4 bases, with 11 bases of the junction left unmatched. Germline V CDR1 and CDR2: SGDLS, YYNGEE. This CDR3 has 19 amino acids.

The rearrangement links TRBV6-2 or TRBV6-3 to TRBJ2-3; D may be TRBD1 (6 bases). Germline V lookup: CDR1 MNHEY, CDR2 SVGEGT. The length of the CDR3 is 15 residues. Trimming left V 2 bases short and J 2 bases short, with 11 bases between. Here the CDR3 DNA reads TGTGCCAGCAGTTACGCCGGACAGCCCACAGATACGCAGTATTTT. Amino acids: CASSYAGQPTDTQYF.

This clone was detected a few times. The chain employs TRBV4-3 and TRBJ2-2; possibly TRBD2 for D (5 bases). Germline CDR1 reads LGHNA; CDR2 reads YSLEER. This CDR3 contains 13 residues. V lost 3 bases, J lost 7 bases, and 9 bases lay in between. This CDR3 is CASSHGVNGELFF. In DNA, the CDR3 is TGCGCCAGCAGCCACGGGGTTAACGGGGAGCTGTTTTTT.

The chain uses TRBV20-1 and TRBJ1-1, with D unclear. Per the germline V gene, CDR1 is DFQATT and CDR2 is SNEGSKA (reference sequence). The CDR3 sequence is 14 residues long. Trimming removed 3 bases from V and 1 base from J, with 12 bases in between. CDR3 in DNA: TGCAGTGCTAGTCGCGCACGGGGGAACACTGAAGCTTTCTTT. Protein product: CSASRARGNTEAFF.

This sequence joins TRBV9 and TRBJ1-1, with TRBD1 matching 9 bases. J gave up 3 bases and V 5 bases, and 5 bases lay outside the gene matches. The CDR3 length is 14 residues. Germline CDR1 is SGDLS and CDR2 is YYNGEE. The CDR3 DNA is TGTGCCAGCAGGCCGGGACAGGGTGACACTGAAGCTTTCTTT. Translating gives CASRPGQGDTEAFF.

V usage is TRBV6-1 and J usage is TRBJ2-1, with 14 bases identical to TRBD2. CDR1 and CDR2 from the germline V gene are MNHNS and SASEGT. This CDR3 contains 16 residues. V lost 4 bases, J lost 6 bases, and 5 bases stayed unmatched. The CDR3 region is CASSATSGGGPNEQFF. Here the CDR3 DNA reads TGTGCCAGCAGTGCGACTAGCGGGGGGGGTCCCAATGAGCAGTTCTTC.

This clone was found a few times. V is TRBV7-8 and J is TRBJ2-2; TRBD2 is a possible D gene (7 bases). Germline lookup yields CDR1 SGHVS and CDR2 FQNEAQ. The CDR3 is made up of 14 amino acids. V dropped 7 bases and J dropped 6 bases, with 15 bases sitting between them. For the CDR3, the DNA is TGTGCCAGCACCCTAGGGGGGGGAGCCGGGGAGCTGTTTTTT. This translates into CASTLGGGAGELFF.

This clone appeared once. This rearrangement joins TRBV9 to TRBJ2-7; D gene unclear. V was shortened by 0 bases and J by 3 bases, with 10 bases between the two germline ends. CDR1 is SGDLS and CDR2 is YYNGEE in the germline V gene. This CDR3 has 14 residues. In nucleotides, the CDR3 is TGTGCCAGCAGCGTAGGTGACTTAGACTACGAGCAGTACTTC. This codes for CASSVGDLDYEQYF.

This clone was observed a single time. This chain's CDR3 is CASSPPGQTYEQYF. The CDR3 DNA sequence: TGCGCCAGCAGCCCGCCGGGACAGACCTACGAGCAGTACTTC. V gene TRBV5-1 combines with J gene TRBJ2-7; 7 bases line up with TRBD1. This CDR3 comprises 14 residues. V gave up 4 bases and J gave up 2 bases; unmatched junction bases: 6. The germline V gene has CDR1 SGHRS and CDR2 YFSETQ.

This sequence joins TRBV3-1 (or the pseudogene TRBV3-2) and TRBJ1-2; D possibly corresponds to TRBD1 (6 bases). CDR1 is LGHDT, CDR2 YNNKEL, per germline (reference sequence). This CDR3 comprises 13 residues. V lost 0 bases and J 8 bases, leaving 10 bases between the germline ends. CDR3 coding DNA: TGTGCCAGCAGCCAAGAGTCCCAGGGGGGCTACACCTTC. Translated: CASSQESQGGYTF.

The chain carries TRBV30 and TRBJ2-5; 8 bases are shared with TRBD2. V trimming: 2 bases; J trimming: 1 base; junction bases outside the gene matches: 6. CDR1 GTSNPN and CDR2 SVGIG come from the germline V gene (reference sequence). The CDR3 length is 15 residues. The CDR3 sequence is CAWSLIAGGQETQYF. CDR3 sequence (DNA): TGTGCCTGGAGTTTAATTGCGGGGGGCCAAGAGACCCAGTACTTC.

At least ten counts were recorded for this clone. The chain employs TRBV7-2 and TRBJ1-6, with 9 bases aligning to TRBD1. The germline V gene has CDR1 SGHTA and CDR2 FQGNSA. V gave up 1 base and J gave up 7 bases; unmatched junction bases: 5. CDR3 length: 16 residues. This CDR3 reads CASSLVGDRANSPLHF. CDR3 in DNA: TGTGCCAGCAGCTTAGTGGGGGACAGGGCAAATTCACCCCTCCACTTT.

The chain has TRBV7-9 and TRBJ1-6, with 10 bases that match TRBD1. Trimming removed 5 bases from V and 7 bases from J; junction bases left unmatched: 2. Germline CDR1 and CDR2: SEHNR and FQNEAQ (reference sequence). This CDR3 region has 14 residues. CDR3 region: CASSQGQGNSPLHF. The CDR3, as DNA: TGTGCCAGCAGCCAGGGACAGGGGAATTCACCCCTCCACTTT.

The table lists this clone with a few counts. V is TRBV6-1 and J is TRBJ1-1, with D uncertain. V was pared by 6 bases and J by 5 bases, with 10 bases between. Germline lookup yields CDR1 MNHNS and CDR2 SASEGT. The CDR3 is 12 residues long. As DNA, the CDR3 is TGTGCCAGCAGCACTACGAGTACTGAAGCTTTCTTT. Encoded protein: CASSTTSTEAFF.

The CDR3: CASSPGDSGTQETQYF. The CDR3 nucleotides read TGTGCCAGCAGCCCAGGGGATAGCGGGACCCAAGAGACCCAGTACTTC. The J gene is TRBJ2-5, the V gene TRBV9; 8 bases align to TRBD2. Trimming removed 4 bases from V and 1 base from J; junction bases left unmatched: 9. Germline assignment: CDR1 SGDLS and CDR2 YYNGEE. The CDR3 totals 16 residues. The full variable domain, in which reference TRBV9 and TRBJ2-5 provide the parts outside the CDR3, is DSGVTQTPKHLITATGQRVTLRCSPRSGDLSVYWYQQSLDQGLQFLIQYYNGEERAKGNILERFSAQQFPDLHSELNLSSLELGDSALYFCASSPGDSGTQETQYFGPGTRLLVL.

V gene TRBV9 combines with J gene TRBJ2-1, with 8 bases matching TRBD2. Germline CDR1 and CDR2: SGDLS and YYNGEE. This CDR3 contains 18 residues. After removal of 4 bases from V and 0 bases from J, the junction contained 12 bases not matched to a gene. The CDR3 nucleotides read TGTGCCAGCAGCCCGGGGGGGGGCGCCAGGGGCTCCTACAATGAGCAGTTCTTC. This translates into CASSPGGGARGSYNEQFF.

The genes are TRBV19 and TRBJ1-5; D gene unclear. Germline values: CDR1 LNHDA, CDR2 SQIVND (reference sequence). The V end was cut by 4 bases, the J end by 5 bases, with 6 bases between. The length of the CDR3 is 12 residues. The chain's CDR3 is CASSTEDQPQHF. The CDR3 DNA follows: TGTGCCAGTAGTACGGAGGATCAGCCCCAGCATTTT.

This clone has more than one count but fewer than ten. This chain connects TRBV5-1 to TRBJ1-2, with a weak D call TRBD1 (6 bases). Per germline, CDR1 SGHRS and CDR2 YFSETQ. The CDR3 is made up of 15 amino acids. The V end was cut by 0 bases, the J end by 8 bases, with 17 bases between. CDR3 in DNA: TGCGCCAGCAGCTTGGGTGTGTCAGGGGTCGACGGCTACACCTTC. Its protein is CASSLGVSGVDGYTF.